This T cell receptor (beta chain) was found in a study of T cells in Graves' hyperthyroidism and ophthalmopathy. TCR beta CDR3 regions were amplified from RNA transcripts. Carried out on the TCR CDR3, a first-round RT-PCR used the HTBI primer set. A single record per CDR3 protein comes from TCRdb applying MiXCR to the multiplex PCR reads. This sample has about 400,000 distinct CDR3 sequences; 14% to 15% occur once, and the top ten carry about 33%. This CDR3 has 15 residues. Per the germline V gene, CDR1 is KGHSH and CDR2 is LQKENI. Trimming took 3 bases from V and 5 from J, leaving 16 bases between them. Study conclusions and caveats: Most thyroid-expanded clonotypes above 0.001 were also found in blood.

The table lists this clonotype with many counts. The antigen is undetermined. The J gene is TRBJ1-1, the V gene TRBV18, with D perhaps matching TRBD1 (6 bases). The sample was blood. This receptor was obtained from a woman aged 25 to 39 with Graves' hyperthyroidism. CDR3 protein: CASSPGTGSRTEAFF. In DNA form, the CDR3 reads TGTGCCAGCTCACCGGGAACAGGGAGTCGGACTGAAGCTTTCTTT.